A selection of T cell receptor beta chains follows, all from one sample in a study of cytomegalovirus exposure and HLA in healthy donors. The data were produced by immunoSEQ multiplex PCR, yet TCRdb's version contains in-frame clones alone and is incomplete. The sample has about 120,000 clones; about 80% are singletons. The sample comprised PBMCs. All receptors come from a woman younger than 30 in good health and CMV-seronegative. Both conserved end residues are part of each CDR3. A D gene is named only where the DNA matches it firmly. Only part of the rows carry a size: once, few, many, or a class if the clone is expanded.

j_call d_call v_call clone_size cdr3_aa cdr3_nt
TRBJ1-4 NA TRBV5-5 NA CASSLGQFVEKLFF TGTGCCAGCAGCCTCGGACAGTTTGTTGAAAAACTGTTTTTT
TRBJ2-1 TRBD2 TRBV7-2 NA CASSLGVGGAGNEQFF TGTGCCAGCAGCTTAGGGGTCGGGGGGGCGGGGAATGAGCAGTTCTTC
TRBJ1-2 TRBD1 TRBV5-1 NA CASSLPGTGNGYTF TGCGCCAGCAGCCTTCCCGGGACAGGGAATGGCTACACCTTC
TRBJ2-1 TRBD2 TRBV5-6 few CASSVPLAGKYNEQFF TGTGCCAGCAGCGTCCCACTAGCGGGAAAATACAATGAGCAGTTCTTC
TRBJ2-2 NA TRBV5-1 once CASSSQGNTGELFF TGCGCCAGCAGCTCCCAGGGGAACACCGGGGAGCTGTTTTTT
TRBJ2-3 TRBD2 TRBV7-2 NA CASSYQTSGIGTQYF TGTGCCAGCAGCTACCAGACTAGCGGGATAGGTACGCAGTATTTT
TRBJ1-2 TRBD1 TRBV7-2 NA CASSRDRDSGYTF TGTGCCAGCAGCCGGGACAGGGATTCTGGCTACACCTTC
TRBJ1-1 NA TRBV6-6 NA CASSTQGQSTEAFF TGTGCCAGCAGCACTCAGGGTCAATCCACTGAAGCTTTCTTT
TRBJ2-2 NA TRBV10-2 few CASLGGGANTGELFF TGCGCCAGCCTGGGCGGGGGCGCGAACACCGGGGAGCTGTTTTTT
TRBJ2-3 TRBD2 TRBV7-9 NA CASSLGAGSITDTQYF TGTGCCAGCAGCTTAGGAGCGGGGAGTATAACGGATACGCAGTATTTT
TRBJ2-1 TRBD2 TRBV10-2 NA CASSASSGEYNEQFF TGCGCCAGCAGTGCGTCTAGCGGAGAATACAATGAGCAGTTCTTC
TRBJ1-6 TRBD1 TRBV19 NA CASTPRDRVYNSPLHF TGTGCCAGTACCCCTCGGGACAGGGTCTATAATTCACCCCTCCACTTT
TRBJ2-1 TRBD2 TRBV7-2 NA CASSRTYGGANEQFF TGTGCCAGCAGCCGCACGTACGGGGGGGCCAATGAGCAGTTCTTC
TRBJ2-5 TRBD1 TRBV5-1 NA CASSPWTGQETQYF TGCGCCAGCAGCCCGTGGACAGGTCAAGAGACCCAGTACTTC
TRBJ1-6 NA TRBV30 NA CAWSVEASSYNSPLHF TGTGCCTGGAGTGTTGAGGCGAGCTCCTATAATTCACCCCTCCACTTT
TRBJ2-1 TRBD2 TRBV18 NA CASSPRTSGLNNEQFF TGTGCCAGCTCACCACGGACTAGCGGACTCAACAATGAGCAGTTCTTC
TRBJ1-1 TRBD1 TRBV7-2 NA CASSPGQVKTEAFF TGTGCCAGCAGCCCCGGACAGGTTAAAACTGAAGCTTTCTTT
TRBJ1-5 TRBD1 TRBV5-8 NA CASSLYRGNSNQPQHF TGTGCCAGCAGCTTGTACAGGGGAAACAGCAATCAGCCCCAGCATTTT
TRBJ2-7 NA TRBV7-2 NA CASSFRIAPPGSYEQYF TGTGCCAGCAGCTTTCGGATAGCCCCTCCTGGATCCTACGAGCAGTACTTC
TRBJ2-5 TRBD1 TRBV14 once CASSQGTGVRETQYF TGTGCCAGCAGCCAAGGGACAGGGGTGCGGGAGACCCAGTACTTC
TRBJ2-1 TRBD2 TRBV7-6 NA CASSLGAGTSSYNEQFF TGTGCCAGCAGCTTAGGAGCCGGGACTAGCTCTTACAATGAGCAGTTCTTC
TRBJ1-2 TRBD1 TRBV10-3 NA CAITRTGGYGYTF TGTGCCATCACTAGGACAGGCGGCTATGGCTACACCTTC
TRBJ1-6 NA TRBV6-1 few CATGGNFDSPLHF TGTGCTACGGGAGGGAACTTCGATTCACCCCTCCACTTT
TRBJ2-2 TRBD2 TRBV27 NA CASSGTSGITGELFF TGTGCCAGCAGTGGGACTAGCGGGATCACCGGGGAGCTGTTTTTT
TRBJ1-1 TRBD1 TRBV6-5 NA CASSTQTGKTEAFF TGTGCCAGCAGTACCCAGACAGGGAAAACTGAAGCTTTCTTT
TRBJ2-2 NA TRBV18 NA CASSLDSPYNTGELFF TGTGCCAGCTCCCTTGACAGCCCTTATAACACCGGGGAGCTGTTTTTT
TRBJ1-5 NA TRBV13 NA CASSFGRGGQPQHF TGTGCCAGCAGCTTCGGCAGGGGCGGACAGCCCCAGCATTTT
TRBJ2-3 NA TRBV5-6 once CASGRADTQYF TGTGCCAGTGGGCGGGCAGATACGCAGTATTTT
TRBJ2-2 NA TRBV6-5 NA CASSYSTWFTGELFF TGTGCCAGCAGTTACTCGACATGGTTCACCGGGGAGCTGTTTTTT
TRBJ2-7 TRBD2 TRBV5-1 few CASSLETSAYEQYF TGCGCCAGCAGCTTAGAGACTAGCGCCTACGAGCAGTACTTC
TRBJ2-1 NA TRBV5-1 NA CASSRTPPNNEQFF TGCGCCAGCAGCAGGACTCCGCCGAACAATGAGCAGTTCTTC
TRBJ2-1 NA TRBV19 NA CASSISLGSYNEQFF TGTGCCAGTAGTATTTCCCTCGGCTCCTACAATGAGCAGTTCTTC
TRBJ1-2 TRBD1 TRBV6-6 NA CASSYQGTANYGYTF TGTGCCAGCAGTTACCAGGGGACAGCTAACTATGGCTACACCTTC
TRBJ2-3 TRBD2 TRBV7-2 NA CASSPSLAGVTDTQYF TGTGCCAGCAGCCCCTCACTAGCGGGGGTCACAGATACGCAGTATTTT
TRBJ2-7 TRBD2 TRBV2 NA CASSVVSGSTGEQYF TGTGCCAGCAGTGTTGTTAGCGGGAGTACGGGCGAGCAGTACTTC
TRBJ1-3 NA TRBV5-1 NA CASSSQSSGNTIYF TGCGCCAGCAGCTCACAGAGCTCTGGAAACACCATATATTTT
TRBJ1-2 NA TRBV25-1 NA CASSVLSGDHYTF TGTGCCAGCAGTGTCCTATCGGGGGATCACTACACCTTC
TRBJ1-2 NA TRBV7-2 NA CASSFSRQAKGDYGYTF TGTGCCAGCAGCTTTAGCCGACAGGCAAAAGGGGACTATGGCTACACCTTC
TRBJ2-7 TRBD2 TRBV27 NA CASFMGTSGPYEQYF TGTGCCAGCTTTATGGGGACTAGCGGACCCTACGAGCAGTACTTC
TRBJ2-5 NA TRBV18 NA CASSPTGETQYF TGTGCCAGCTCACCCACGGGAGAGACCCAGTACTTC
TRBJ2-7 NA TRBV7-2 few CASSLRTVRYEQYF TGTGCCAGCAGCTTAAGAACCGTGCGCTACGAGCAGTACTTC
TRBJ2-5 TRBD2 TRBV7-6 NA CASSLGGAGGQETQYF TGTGCCAGCAGCTTGGGGGGAGCGGGAGGGCAAGAGACCCAGTACTTC